Listed below are T cell receptor beta chains from one sample, sequenced in a study of regulatory T cells in long-lasting Graves disease. TCRdb re-called the multiplex PCR reads through MiXCR, storing one row per CDR3 protein. Seen here are about 530,000 distinct CDR3 sequences, more than 15% observed once, and the top ten hold approximately 25%. The same sample was also studied in work on T cells in Graves' hyperthyroidism and ophthalmopathy.

The specimen was peripheral blood mononuclear cells (PBMCs), collected at new diagnosis, from a patient treated with antithyroid drugs. All receptors come from a middle-aged woman with Graves disease. CDR3s include the opening cysteine and the closing phenylalanine or tryptophan. The D gene is left open where the match is weak. Clone sizes are given selectively: once, few, many, or a class where the clone is expanded.

>-|TRBV9|TRBJ2-7|-|13
CASSAGHSYEQYF
TGTGCCAGCAGCGCCGGACACTCCTACGAGCAGTACTTC
>-|TRBV5-1|TRBJ1-1|many|14
CASSLDGGDTEAFF
TGCGCCAGCAGCTTGGATGGTGGGGACACTGAAGCTTTCTTT
>TRBD1|TRBV5-4|TRBJ2-5|few|13
CASSPTGKKTQYF
TGTGCCAGCAGCCCGACAGGGAAAAAGACCCAGTACTTC
>-|TRBV28|TRBJ2-6|many|15
CASKGSSSGANVLTF
TGTGCCAGCAAGGGCAGTAGCTCTGGGGCCAACGTCCTGACTTTC
>TRBD1|TRBV7-9|TRBJ2-7|-|14
CASSLQQGVNEQYF
TGTGCCAGCAGCTTACAACAGGGGGTAAACGAGCAGTACTTC
>-|TRBV15|TRBJ2-5|few|14
CATSPTRPPETQYF
TGTGCCACCAGCCCGACCCGGCCCCCAGAGACCCAGTACTTC
>-|TRBV7-9|TRBJ2-1|many|17
CASSLATAGAPYNEQFF
TGTGCCAGCAGCTTAGCCACGGCAGGGGCTCCCTACAATGAGCAGTTCTTC
>TRBD1|TRBV20-1|TRBJ1-1|many|13
CSAPRDRVSEAFF
TGCAGTGCGCCCCGGGACAGGGTCTCTGAAGCTTTCTTT
>-|TRBV7-8|TRBJ1-1|many|18
CASKPRRVENRANTEAFF
TGTGCCAGCAAACCTAGACGGGTCGAAAATAGGGCGAACACTGAAGCTTTCTTT
>TRBD1|TRBV28|TRBJ2-7|few|13
CASSLGQAREQYF
TGTGCCAGCAGCCTCGGACAGGCTCGGGAGCAGTACTTC
>-|TRBV15|TRBJ2-2|few|13
CATSRGGGGELFF
TGTGCCACCAGCAGAGGAGGGGGCGGGGAGCTGTTTTTT
>TRBD1|TRBV29-1|TRBJ2-3|-|15
CSVGAGQGFTDTQYF
TGCAGCGTTGGAGCCGGACAGGGCTTCACAGATACGCAGTATTTT
>-|TRBV7-9|TRBJ2-3|-|15
CASSTGAERTDTQYF
TGTGCCAGCAGTACTGGCGCGGAACGCACAGATACGCAGTATTTT
>TRBD2|TRBV12-3/TRBV12-4|TRBJ2-1|many|15
CASSDRDYLYNEQFF
TGTGCCAGCAGTGACCGGGACTACTTATACAATGAGCAGTTCTTC
>TRBD1|TRBV5-6|TRBJ1-5|few|15
CASSSDRTGGQPQHF
TGTGCCAGCAGCTCGGATCGGACAGGTGGGCAGCCCCAGCATTTT
>TRBD1|TRBV9|TRBJ2-5|-|15
CASSVAGGQGETQYF
TGTGCCAGCAGCGTAGCTGGGGGACAGGGTGAGACCCAGTACTTC
>TRBD1|TRBV6-1|TRBJ2-2|-|15
CASAPGTGITGELFF
TGTGCCAGCGCACCCGGGACAGGGATTACCGGGGAGCTGTTTTTT
>-|TRBV4-1|TRBJ1-3|-|17
CASSQVRKGGSRNTIYF
TGCGCCAGCAGCCAAGTTCGAAAAGGTGGCAGTCGAAACACCATATATTTT
>-|TRBV6-1|TRBJ1-6|many|18
CASSEDLGLSSYNSPLHF
TGTGCCAGCAGTGAAGATTTAGGACTGAGCTCCTATAATTCACCCCTCCACTTT
>-|TRBV7-9|TRBJ2-7|many|12
CASSLHSYEQYF
TGTGCCAGCAGCTTACACTCCTACGAGCAGTACTTC
>-|TRBV18|TRBJ2-7|-|15
CASSPPGFQDYEQYF
TGTGCCAGCTCACCACCGGGCTTCCAAGACTACGAGCAGTACTTC
>TRBD1|TRBV3-1|TRBJ1-1|many|17
CASSRLAGTGKNTEAFF
TGTGCCAGCAGCCGCCTGGCCGGGACAGGGAAGAACACTGAAGCTTTCTTT
>-|TRBV20-1|TRBJ1-5|many|15
CSARAPGPEGQPQHF
TGCAGTGCTAGAGCCCCGGGCCCGGAAGGTCAGCCCCAGCATTTT
>TRBD1|TRBV5-1|TRBJ2-7|many|15
CASSESTGNSYEQYF
TGCGCCAGCAGCGAGTCGACAGGGAATTCCTACGAGCAGTACTTC
>TRBD2|TRBV6-1|TRBJ2-3|many|14
CAILISGGRDTQYF
TGTGCCATCCTCATTAGCGGGGGAAGAGATACGCAGTATTTT
>TRBD2|TRBV19|TRBJ2-1|-|16
CASSMSRGGPYNEQFF
TGTGCCAGTAGTATGTCGCGGGGGGGCCCCTACAATGAGCAGTTCTTC
>TRBD1|TRBV12-3/TRBV12-4|TRBJ1-2|many|14
CASSPGTGVPGYTF
TGTGCCAGCAGTCCCGGGACAGGGGTACCCGGCTACACCTTC
>TRBD1|TRBV3-1|TRBJ2-7|many|16
CASKSRIGTGFYEQYF
TGTGCCAGCAAAAGTAGAATCGGGACAGGCTTCTACGAGCAGTACTTC
>TRBD1|TRBV19|TRBJ1-2|few|13
CASSVIQGGGYTF
TGTGCCAGTAGTGTCATACAGGGGGGAGGCTACACCTTC
>TRBD1|TRBV19|TRBJ1-5|-|12
CASSNLGGPQHF
TGTGCCAGTAGTAATTTAGGGGGCCCCCAGCATTTT
>TRBD1|TRBV5-1|TRBJ1-1|-|17
CASSEGTGGIFGTEAFF
TGCGCCAGCAGCGAAGGGACAGGGGGTATTTTCGGTACTGAAGCTTTCTTT
>-|TRBV7-9|TRBJ2-7|-|16
CASSSLPQGMVYEQYF
TGTGCCAGCAGCTCCTTGCCCCAGGGCATGGTCTACGAGCAGTACTTC